Shown below are 18 T cell receptor beta chains from a single sample sequenced in a study of cytomegalovirus exposure and HLA in healthy donors. A multiplex PCR was run with 60 Vbeta primers and 13 Jbeta primers. Profiled with immunoSEQ multiplex PCR; TCRdb holds only in-frame clones, not every one. The sample consists of about 170,000 clones, around 74% of them appearing once. Material for sequencing was PBMCs. Source of these receptors: a female donor in good health and CMV-seronegative.

This clone was seen a few times. The CDR3 DNA is TGTGCCAGCAGTGAGAGAGGACAGGCGTCCTACGAGCAGTACTTC. Translated, it gives CASSERGQASYEQYF. The gene calls are TRBV6-1 and TRBJ2-7; 7 positions match TRBD1. The length of the CDR3 is 15 residues. Germline trimming cut 3 bases from V and 1 base from J; bases unmatched to any gene: 6. Germline values: CDR1 MNHNS, CDR2 SASEGT.

The chain is built from TRBV10-3 and TRBJ2-7, with 9 bases fitting TRBD1. This CDR3 contains 15 residues. Germline CDR1 and CDR2: ENHRY and SYGVKD. The V gene end was trimmed by 6 bases and the J gene end by 2 bases; junction bases not matched to a gene: 8. The DNA of the CDR3 is TGTGCCATCAGCGTTGGGACAGGGCCAGCCTACGAGCAGTACTTC. It encodes CAISVGTGPAYEQYF.

V is TRBV5-6 and J is TRBJ2-2, with D maybe TRBD1 (5 bases). This CDR3 contains 13 residues. Trimming left V 2 bases short and J 10 bases short, with 12 bases between. Germline-derived CDR1 and CDR2 are SGHDT and YYEEEE. CDR3 sequence (DNA): TGTGCCAGCAGCTTCTACTCCAGGGAGGAGCTGTTTTTT. It encodes CASSFYSREELFF.

This chain joins TRBV11-3 and TRBJ2-5; possible D gene TRBD1, 6 bases. Trimming pared 5 bases from V and 2 bases from J, leaving 15 bases between. The CDR3 runs to 15 residues. From germline, CDR1 is SGHNT and CDR2 YENEEA. CDR3 bases: TGTGCCAGCAGCCTCCGGGACACGACTCAAGAGACCCAGTACTTC. Residues: CASSLRDTTQETQYF.

In this sample, this clone is medium-sized. The chain couples TRBV5-8 to TRBJ1-1; weak D call: TRBD1 (5 bases). Trimming cost V 7 bases and J 4 bases, with 11 bases left between them. Per germline, CDR1 SGHTS and CDR2 YDEGEE. CDR3 length: 12 residues. The CDR3 loop is CASWIRGTEAFF. Here the CDR3 DNA reads TGTGCCAGCTGGATTAGGGGCACTGAAGCTTTCTTT.

This clone has only one observation. The chain uses TRBV5-6 and TRBJ2-7, with 9 bases aligning to TRBD2. The V and J ends lost 0 bases and 4 bases, in that order; junction bases with no gene match: 8. Germline CDR1 reads SGHDT; CDR2 reads YYEEEE. The CDR3 contains 16 residues. The CDR3 sequence is CASSLGEIAGAYEQYF. CDR3 DNA sequence: TGTGCCAGCAGCTTGGGGGAGATAGCGGGAGCATACGAGCAGTACTTC.

This chain uses TRBV13 with TRBJ1-3; a weak D match, TRBD1 (6 bases). Per the germline V gene, CDR1 is PRHDT and CDR2 is FYEKMQ (reference sequence). The CDR3 covers 16 residues. Between the trimmed V and J ends, which lost 1 base and 2 bases, there was a span of 12 bases. For the CDR3, the DNA is TGTGCCAGCAGCTTAGCAGGGGAACGTACTGGAAACACCATATATTTT. Its protein is CASSLAGERTGNTIYF. The complete variable domain, with remaining parts taken from reference TRBV13 and TRBJ1-3, reads AAGVIQSPRHLIKEKRETATLKCYPIPRHDTVYWYQQGPGQDPQFLISFYEKMQSDKGSIPDRFSAQQFSDYHSELNMSSLELGDSALYFCASSLAGERTGNTIYFGEGSWLTVV.

The chain joins TRBV27 to TRBJ2-1; TRBD2 matches at 8 bases. The CDR3 spans 15 residues. Germline trimming cut 4 bases from V and 6 bases from J; bases unmatched to any gene: 8. Per the germline V gene, CDR1 is MNHEY and CDR2 is SMNVEV (reference sequence). The CDR3 DNA sequence: TGTGCCAGCAGTTCCCGGGGGGGTGGAGTCAATGAGCAGTTCTTC. This encodes CASSSRGGGVNEQFF.

The chain employs TRBV5-1 and TRBJ2-3, with 9 positions matching TRBD2. The CDR3 runs 16 residues. Germline CDR1 SGHRS, CDR2 YFSETQ. The trim removed 1 base at V and 0 bases at J, leaving 3 bases unmatched. DNA of the CDR3: TGCGCCAGCAGCTTGACAGCGGGGGGTAGCACAGATACGCAGTATTTT. This codes for CASSLTAGGSTDTQYF.

This rearrangement joins TRBV4-1 to TRBJ1-2, with 9 bases that match TRBD1. V lost 3 bases to trimming and J lost 4 bases; unmatched junction nucleotides: 15. Germline values: CDR1 MGHRA, CDR2 YSYEKL. The CDR3 covers 18 residues. In DNA, the CDR3 is TGCGCCAGCAGCCACGGGAACGTACCGGGACAGGGCCCCTATGGCTACACCTTC. Translated: CASSHGNVPGQGPYGYTF.

The genes are TRBV6-5 and TRBJ1-2; D is uncertain. This CDR3 region has 11 residues. V lost 6 bases, J lost 6 bases, and 8 bases lay in between. The germline CDR1 and CDR2 sequences are MNHEY and SVGAGI. CDR3 loop: CASRSIHGYTF. Here the CDR3 DNA reads TGTGCCAGCAGGTCCATCCATGGCTACACCTTC.

This chain connects TRBV7-8 to TRBJ2-2; D is unclear. The CDR3 is 16 amino acids. Germline-derived CDR1 and CDR2 are SGHVS and FQNEAQ. V was clipped by 5 bases and J by 5 bases, with 18 bases between them. CDR3 sequence: CASSKLRRGGTGELFF. The CDR3 nucleotides are TGTGCCAGCAGCAAATTGAGGCGCGGTGGGACCGGGGAGCTGTTTTTT.

V is TRBV5-1 and J is TRBJ1-1; TRBD1 is a possible D gene (6 bases). Germline-derived CDR1 and CDR2 are SGHRS and YFSETQ. This CDR3 is 15 amino acids long. The germline V and J ends were trimmed by 3 bases and 0 bases, with 12 bases remaining between them. For the CDR3, the DNA is TGCGCCAGCAGCTCAGGGGAGTACATGAACACTGAAGCTTTCTTT. It yields the protein CASSSGEYMNTEAFF.

V and J are TRBV30 and TRBJ2-4; D is possibly TRBD2 (6 bases). Germline assignment: CDR1 GTSNPN and CDR2 SVGIG (reference sequence). V was pared by 5 bases and J by 3 bases, with 20 bases between. The CDR3 totals 16 residues. CDR3 sequence reads: CAWQNPGEVGKNIQYF. As DNA, the CDR3 is TGTGCCTGGCAAAATCCGGGGGAGGTGGGCAAAAACATTCAGTACTTC.

This clone has only a few counts. V gene TRBV6-1 combines with J gene TRBJ1-1; the D is unclear. The CDR3 spans 13 residues. CDR1 MNHNS and CDR2 SASEGT come from the germline V gene. V dropped 0 bases and J dropped 8 bases, with 10 bases sitting between them. The CDR3 reads CASSEARQVEAFF. CDR3 DNA: TGTGCCAGCAGTGAAGCAAGGCAGGTCGAAGCTTTCTTT.

The CDR3 is CASSVAGVQDTQYF. CDR3 nucleotide sequence: TGTGCCAGCAGCGTAGCAGGGGTACAAGATACGCAGTATTTT. V usage is TRBV9 and J usage is TRBJ2-3; TRBD1 is a possible D gene (6 bases). Looked up from germline, CDR1 is SGDLS and CDR2 is YYNGEE. Trimming left V 0 bases short and J 5 bases short, with 10 bases between. CDR3 length: 14 residues.

The chain joins TRBV10-1 to TRBJ1-2, with TRBD1 matching over 10 bases. CDR1 is WNHNN and CDR2 is SYGVQD in the germline V gene (reference sequence). The CDR3 length is 14 residues. Trimming removed 10 bases from V and 2 bases from J; junction bases left unmatched: 7. CDR3 loop: CATARTGGNYGYTF. In DNA, the CDR3 is TGCGCCACCGCGAGGACAGGGGGAAACTATGGCTACACCTTC.

This chain uses TRBV7-2 with TRBJ1-6; D uncertain. The CDR3 spans 16 residues. Trimming took 1 base from V and 0 from J, leaving 7 bases between them. The germline V gene has CDR1 SGHTA and CDR2 FQGNSA. CDR3 in amino acids: CASSLDTSSYNSPLHF. The CDR3 region has the DNA TGTGCCAGCAGCTTAGACACTAGCTCCTATAATTCACCCCTCCACTTT.